This T cell receptor beta chain was sequenced for a study of T cell changes during pregnancy in multiple sclerosis. Germline-derived CDR1 and CDR2 are MNHEY and SVGAGI. Trimming removed 5 bases from V and 8 bases from J; junction bases left unmatched: 5. This CDR3 is built from 14 residues. Sequencing used immunoSEQ multiplex PCR; TCRdb keeps in-frame clones, though not all of them. The table records 35,000 to 45,000 clones, approximately 92% of them present only once. This TCR was recovered from a female donor with multiple sclerosis, enrolled in a pregnancy study. Sequencing was performed on CD8+ T cells from peripheral blood mononuclear cells, taken in the first trimester of pregnancy. The chain uses TRBV6-5 and TRBJ2-1; 11 positions agree with TRBD1. For the CDR3, the DNA is TGTGCCAGCAGTCCCTGGACAGGGGGCCATGAGCAGTTCTTC. It is translated as CASSPWTGGHEQFF.